Listed below are T cell receptor beta chains from one sample, sequenced in a study of chemoradiotherapy in HPV16-positive cancers. Sequenced by immunoSEQ multiplex PCR; TCRdb stores in-frame clones only, minus some. The profile shows about 20,000 clones, around 90% of them singletons. The source material was blood, sampled from a patient who underwent chemoradiotherapy. The receptors were gathered from a human donor with HPV-associated anogenital cancer. CDR3s include the opening cysteine and the closing phenylalanine or tryptophan.

v_gene: TRBV18
j_gene: TRBJ1-2
CDR3aa: CASSPGRGQGSYGYTF

v_gene: TRBV5-1
j_gene: TRBJ1-2
CDR3aa: CASSEDGTGPFGYTF

v_gene: TRBV18
j_gene: TRBJ1-1
CDR3aa: CASSPFRVGDTEAFF

v_gene: TRBV11-3
j_gene: TRBJ2-1
CDR3aa: CASSSGPEEYNEQFF

v_gene: TRBV4-2
j_gene: TRBJ2-4
CDR3aa: CASSQETSSLLAKNIQYF

v_gene: TRBV11-3
j_gene: TRBJ2-7
CDR3aa: CASRPTPYSGEQYF

v_gene: TRBV5-1
j_gene: TRBJ1-4
CDR3aa: CASSLALDRAGRTNEKLFF

v_gene: TRBV25-1
j_gene: TRBJ2-4
CDR3aa: CASSESGTRDIQYF

v_gene: TRBV20-1
j_gene: TRBJ2-5
CDR3aa: CSARRDETQYF

v_gene: TRBV27
j_gene: TRBJ2-5
CDR3aa: CASGLAGQETQYF

v_gene: TRBV2
j_gene: TRBJ1-2
CDR3aa: CASSEGQGLYGYTF

v_gene: TRBV6-1
j_gene: TRBJ1-3
CDR3aa: CASRPGNFRGNTIYF

v_gene: TRBV29-1
j_gene: TRBJ1-3
CDR3aa: CSVGQGAFGGNTIYF

v_gene: TRBV14
j_gene: TRBJ1-2
CDR3aa: CASSQFARLTGNYGYTF

v_gene: TRBV5-6
j_gene: TRBJ2-3
CDR3aa: CASSTGGFHGDTQYF

v_gene: TRBV6-5
j_gene: TRBJ1-5
CDR3aa: CASSYSRNSNQPQHF

v_gene: TRBV28
j_gene: TRBJ2-7
CDR3aa: CASSLPGFEQYF

v_gene: TRBV2
j_gene: TRBJ2-2
CDR3aa: CASSKARGASGELFF

v_gene: TRBV19
j_gene: TRBJ1-1
CDR3aa: CASSPFHRGVDTEAFF

v_gene: TRBV5-1
j_gene: TRBJ2-7
CDR3aa: CASSLGTGAYEQYF

v_gene: TRBV6-1
j_gene: TRBJ2-2
CDR3aa: CASSESPPTGGFTGELFF

v_gene: TRBV6-5
j_gene: TRBJ2-5
CDR3aa: CASSHRDVQETQYF

v_gene: TRBV5-1
j_gene: TRBJ1-2
CDR3aa: CASSLTPTDMIAYGYTF

v_gene: TRBV27
j_gene: TRBJ1-1
CDR3aa: CASSSSGRNTEAFF

v_gene: TRBV7-2
j_gene: TRBJ1-1
CDR3aa: CASSPRTGLNTEAFF

v_gene: TRBV29-1
j_gene: TRBJ2-5
CDR3aa: CSVDRGAEETQYF

v_gene: TRBV5-6
j_gene: TRBJ1-5
CDR3aa: CASSSRGWNQPQHF

v_gene: TRBV5-4
j_gene: TRBJ2-3
CDR3aa: CASSFTGQGLSDTQYF

v_gene: TRBV19
j_gene: TRBJ1-1
CDR3aa: CASSIWGPDEAFF

v_gene: TRBV5-6
j_gene: TRBJ2-3
CDR3aa: CASSLGQGASTDTQYF

v_gene: TRBV18
j_gene: TRBJ1-2
CDR3aa: CASSVSAENYGYTF

v_gene: TRBV6-1
j_gene: TRBJ1-3
CDR3aa: CASRRGLGNTIYF

v_gene: TRBV14
j_gene: TRBJ2-7
CDR3aa: CASSGDSYEQYF

v_gene: TRBV30
j_gene: TRBJ2-1
CDR3aa: CAFSGEVYNEQFF

v_gene: TRBV4-1
j_gene: TRBJ2-6
CDR3aa: CASSQEGSGANVLTF

v_gene: TRBV5-1
j_gene: TRBJ1-6
CDR3aa: CASSSAQGDSPLHF

v_gene: TRBV18
j_gene: TRBJ2-1
CDR3aa: CASSQAGGPSNEQFF

v_gene: TRBV2
j_gene: TRBJ2-5
CDR3aa: CASSSGGIQETQYF

v_gene: TRBV7-9
j_gene: TRBJ1-5
CDR3aa: CASSLRENQPQHF

v_gene: TRBV2
j_gene: TRBJ2-2
CDR3aa: CASKWGSGAGELFF

v_gene: TRBV7-2
j_gene: TRBJ1-3
CDR3aa: CASSFSGNTIYF

v_gene: TRBV29-1
j_gene: TRBJ2-3
CDR3aa: CSDGRGGTDTQYF

v_gene: TRBV5-6
j_gene: TRBJ1-6
CDR3aa: CASSLGGINNSPLHF

v_gene: TRBV18
j_gene: TRBJ2-5
CDR3aa: CASSPLQRGETQYF

v_gene: TRBV6-1
j_gene: TRBJ1-4
CDR3aa: CACRVANEKLFF

v_gene: TRBV19
j_gene: TRBJ2-6
CDR3aa: CASSPAGLSGANVLTF

v_gene: TRBV5-3
j_gene: TRBJ1-6
CDR3aa: CARSLVEVWNNSPLHF

v_gene: TRBV5-4
j_gene: TRBJ2-3
CDR3aa: CASSSLGDTQYF

v_gene: TRBV29-1
j_gene: TRBJ2-5
CDR3aa: CSVEATGGLAGEETQYF

v_gene: TRBV5-8
j_gene: TRBJ2-5
CDR3aa: CASSLAWGGTQETQYF

v_gene: TRBV5-1
j_gene: TRBJ2-3
CDR3aa: CASSLSGAGDTQYF

v_gene: TRBV18
j_gene: TRBJ1-2
CDR3aa: CASSSGTESYYGYTF

v_gene: TRBV29-1
j_gene: TRBJ2-2
CDR3aa: CSVGSRIAGELFF

v_gene: TRBV2
j_gene: TRBJ2-3
CDR3aa: CASSESGTPGDTQYF

v_gene: TRBV11-1
j_gene: TRBJ2-5
CDR3aa: CASSFPRGRETQYF

v_gene: TRBV6-1
j_gene: TRBJ1-5
CDR3aa: CASKKGNQPQHF

v_gene: TRBV5-4
j_gene: TRBJ2-3
CDR3aa: CASSLGLFSTDTQYF

v_gene: TRBV6-6
j_gene: TRBJ2-7
CDR3aa: CASSYSSGTEYEQYF

v_gene: TRBV11-1
j_gene: TRBJ2-5
CDR3aa: CASSLLGLAPGGETQYF